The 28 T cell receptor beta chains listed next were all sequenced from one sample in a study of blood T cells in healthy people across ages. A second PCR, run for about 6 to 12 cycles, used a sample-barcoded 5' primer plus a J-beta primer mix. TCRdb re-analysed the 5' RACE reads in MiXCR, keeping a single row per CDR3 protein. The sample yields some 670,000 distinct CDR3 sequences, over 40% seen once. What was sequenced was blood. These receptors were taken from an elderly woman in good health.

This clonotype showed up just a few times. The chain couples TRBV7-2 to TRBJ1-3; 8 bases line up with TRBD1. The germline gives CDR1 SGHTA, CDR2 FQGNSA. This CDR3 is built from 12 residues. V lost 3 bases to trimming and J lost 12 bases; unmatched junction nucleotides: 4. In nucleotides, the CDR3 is TGTGCCAGCAGCTTTCGGACAGGGCACATATATTTT. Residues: CASSFRTGHIYF.

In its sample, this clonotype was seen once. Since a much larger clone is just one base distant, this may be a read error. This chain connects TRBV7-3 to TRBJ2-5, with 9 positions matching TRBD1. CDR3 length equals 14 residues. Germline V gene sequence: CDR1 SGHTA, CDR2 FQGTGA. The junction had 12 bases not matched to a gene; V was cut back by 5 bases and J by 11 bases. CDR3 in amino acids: CASSKGQGFNEQYF. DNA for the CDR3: TGTGCCAGCAGCAAAGGACAGGGGTTTAATGAGCAGTACTTC.

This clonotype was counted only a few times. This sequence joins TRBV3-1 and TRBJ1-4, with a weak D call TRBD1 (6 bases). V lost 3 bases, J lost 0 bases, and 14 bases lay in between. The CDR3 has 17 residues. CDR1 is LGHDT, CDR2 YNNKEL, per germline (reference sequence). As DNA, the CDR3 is TGTGCCAGCAGCCAGCCGAGGGGGGACGCAACTAATGAAAAACTGTTTTTT. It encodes CASSQPRGDATNEKLFF.

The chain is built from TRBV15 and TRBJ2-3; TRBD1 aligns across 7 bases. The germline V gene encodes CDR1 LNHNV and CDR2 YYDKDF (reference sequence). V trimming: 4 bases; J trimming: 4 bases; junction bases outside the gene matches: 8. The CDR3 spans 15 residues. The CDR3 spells CATSIGQEASDTQYF. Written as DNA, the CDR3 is TGTGCCACCAGCATTGGACAGGAGGCATCAGATACGCAGTATTTT.

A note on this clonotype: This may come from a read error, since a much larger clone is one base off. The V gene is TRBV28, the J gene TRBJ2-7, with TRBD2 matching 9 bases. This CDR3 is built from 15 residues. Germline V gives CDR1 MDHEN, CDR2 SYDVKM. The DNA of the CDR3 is TGTGTCAGCAGTGAAACCGGGACTAGCATCTACGAGCAGTACTTC. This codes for CVSSETGTSIYEQYF.

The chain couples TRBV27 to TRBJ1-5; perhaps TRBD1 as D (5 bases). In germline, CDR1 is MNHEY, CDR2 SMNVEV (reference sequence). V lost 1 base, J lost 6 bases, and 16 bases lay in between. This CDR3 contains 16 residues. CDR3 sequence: CASSLWGRGSGQPQHF. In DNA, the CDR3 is TGTGCCAGCAGTTTATGGGGACGGGGGTCGGGTCAGCCCCAGCATTTT.

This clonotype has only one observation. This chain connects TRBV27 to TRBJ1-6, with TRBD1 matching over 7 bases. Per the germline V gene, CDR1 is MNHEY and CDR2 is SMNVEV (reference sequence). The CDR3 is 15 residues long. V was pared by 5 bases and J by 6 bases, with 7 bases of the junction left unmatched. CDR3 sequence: CASSVQGGGNSPLHF. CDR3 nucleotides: TGTGCCAGCAGTGTCCAGGGGGGGGGTAATTCACCCCTCCACTTT.

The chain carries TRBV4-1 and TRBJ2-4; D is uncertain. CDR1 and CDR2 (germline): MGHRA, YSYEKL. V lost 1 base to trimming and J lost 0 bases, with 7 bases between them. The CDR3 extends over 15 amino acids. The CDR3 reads CASSQGRIAKNIQYF. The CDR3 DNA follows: TGCGCCAGCAGCCAAGGCCGAATAGCCAAAAACATTCAGTACTTC.

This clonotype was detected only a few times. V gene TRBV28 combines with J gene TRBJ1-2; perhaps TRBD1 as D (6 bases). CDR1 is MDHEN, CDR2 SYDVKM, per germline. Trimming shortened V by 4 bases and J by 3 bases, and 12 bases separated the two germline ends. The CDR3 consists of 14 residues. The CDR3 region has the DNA TGTGCCAGCAGTTCCGCGCCAGGGGACTATGGCTACACCTTC. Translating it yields CASSSAPGDYGYTF.

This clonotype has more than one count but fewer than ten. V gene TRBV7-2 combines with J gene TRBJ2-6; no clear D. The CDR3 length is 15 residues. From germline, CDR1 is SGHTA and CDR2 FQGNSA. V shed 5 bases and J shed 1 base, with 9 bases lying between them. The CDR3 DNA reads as TGTGCCAGCAGCCCCTTCGATTCTGGGGCCAACGTCCTGACTTTC. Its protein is CASSPFDSGANVLTF.

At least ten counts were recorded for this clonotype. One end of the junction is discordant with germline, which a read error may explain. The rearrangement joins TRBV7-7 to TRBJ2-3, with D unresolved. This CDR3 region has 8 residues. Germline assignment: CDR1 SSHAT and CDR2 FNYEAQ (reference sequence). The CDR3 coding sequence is TGTGCTAGCAGGATTCCGTATTTT. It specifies CASRIPYF.

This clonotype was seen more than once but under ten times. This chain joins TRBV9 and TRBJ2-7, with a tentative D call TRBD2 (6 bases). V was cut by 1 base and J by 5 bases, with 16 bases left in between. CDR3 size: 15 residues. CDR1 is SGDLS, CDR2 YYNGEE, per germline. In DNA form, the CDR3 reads TGTGCCAGCAGCGTATGGTCGAAATGGGGGGACGAGCAGTACTTC. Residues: CASSVWSKWGDEQYF.

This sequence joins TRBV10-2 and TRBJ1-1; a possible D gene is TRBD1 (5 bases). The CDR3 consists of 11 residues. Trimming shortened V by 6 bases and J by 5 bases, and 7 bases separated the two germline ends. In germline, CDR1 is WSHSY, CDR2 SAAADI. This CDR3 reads CASRGPTEAFF. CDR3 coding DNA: TGCGCCAGCAGGGGACCAACTGAAGCTTTCTTT.

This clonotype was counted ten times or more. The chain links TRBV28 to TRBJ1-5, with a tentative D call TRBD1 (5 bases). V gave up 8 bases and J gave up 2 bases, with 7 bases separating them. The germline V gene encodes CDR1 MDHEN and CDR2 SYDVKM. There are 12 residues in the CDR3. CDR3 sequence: CASGGGNQPQHF. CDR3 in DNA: TGTGCCAGCGGGGGGGGCAATCAGCCCCAGCATTTT.

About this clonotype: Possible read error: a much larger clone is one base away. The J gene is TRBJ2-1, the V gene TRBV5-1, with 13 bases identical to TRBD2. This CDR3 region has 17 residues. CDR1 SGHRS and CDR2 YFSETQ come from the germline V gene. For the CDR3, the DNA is TGCGCCAGCAGCTTCCAGACTAGCGGGGGGACGAGAAATGAGCGGTTCTTC. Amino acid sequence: CASSFQTSGGTRNERFF.

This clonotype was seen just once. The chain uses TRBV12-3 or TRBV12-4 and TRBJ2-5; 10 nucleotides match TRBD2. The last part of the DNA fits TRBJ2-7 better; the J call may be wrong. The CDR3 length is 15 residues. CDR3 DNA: TGTGCCAGCAGTCGCAGGACTAGCGGACCCTACGAGCAGTACTTC. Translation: CASSRRTSGPYEQYF.

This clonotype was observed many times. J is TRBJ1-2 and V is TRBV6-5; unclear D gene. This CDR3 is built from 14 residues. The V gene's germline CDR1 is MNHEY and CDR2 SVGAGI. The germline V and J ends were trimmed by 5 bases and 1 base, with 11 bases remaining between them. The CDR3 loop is CASSPRVLNYGYTF. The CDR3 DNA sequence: TGTGCCAGCAGTCCCAGAGTCCTTAACTATGGCTACACCTTC.

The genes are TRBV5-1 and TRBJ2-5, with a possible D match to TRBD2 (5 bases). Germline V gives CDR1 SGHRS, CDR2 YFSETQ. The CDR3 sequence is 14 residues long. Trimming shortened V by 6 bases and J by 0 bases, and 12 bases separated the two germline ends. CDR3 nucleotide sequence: TGCGCCAGCACATCGACGCGGGACCAAGAGACCCAGTACTTC. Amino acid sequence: CASTSTRDQETQYF.

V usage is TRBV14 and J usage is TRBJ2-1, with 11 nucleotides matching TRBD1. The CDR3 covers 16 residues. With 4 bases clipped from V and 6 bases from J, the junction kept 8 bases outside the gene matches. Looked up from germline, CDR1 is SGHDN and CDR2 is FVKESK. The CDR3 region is CASSPGQGAGGNEQFF. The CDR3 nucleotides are TGTGCCAGCAGCCCTGGACAGGGGGCGGGCGGCAATGAGCAGTTCTTC.

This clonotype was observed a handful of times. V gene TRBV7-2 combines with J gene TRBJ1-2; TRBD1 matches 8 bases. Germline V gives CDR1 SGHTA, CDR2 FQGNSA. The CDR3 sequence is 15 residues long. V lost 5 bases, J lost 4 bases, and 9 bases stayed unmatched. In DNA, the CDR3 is TGTGCCAGCAGCCTAGGGGCAGGGGGCATCTATGGCTACACCTTC. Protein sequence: CASSLGAGGIYGYTF.

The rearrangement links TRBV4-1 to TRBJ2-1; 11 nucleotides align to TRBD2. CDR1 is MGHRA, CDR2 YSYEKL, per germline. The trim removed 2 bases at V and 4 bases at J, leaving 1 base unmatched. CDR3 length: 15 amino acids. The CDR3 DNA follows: TGCGCCAGCAGCCAACTAGCGGGGGGATACAATGAGCAGTTCTTC. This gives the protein CASSQLAGGYNEQFF.

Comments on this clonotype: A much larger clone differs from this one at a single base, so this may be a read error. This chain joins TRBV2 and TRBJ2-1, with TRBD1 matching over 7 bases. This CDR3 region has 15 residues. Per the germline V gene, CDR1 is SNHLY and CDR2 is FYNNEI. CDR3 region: CASRVDRASYNGQFF. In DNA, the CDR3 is TGTGCCAGCAGGGTAGACAGGGCCTCCTACAATGGGCAGTTCTTC.

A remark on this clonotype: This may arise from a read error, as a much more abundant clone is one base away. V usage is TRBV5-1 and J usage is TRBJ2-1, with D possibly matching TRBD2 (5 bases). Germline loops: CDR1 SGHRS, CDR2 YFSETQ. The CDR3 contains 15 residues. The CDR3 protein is CTSSLQRNSYNEQFF. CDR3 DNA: TGCACCAGCAGCTTGCAGCGGAACTCCTACAATGAGCAGTTCTTC.

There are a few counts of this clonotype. CDR3 in amino acids: CASNLGSSYNEQYF. The DNA for the CDR3 is TGTGCCAGCAATCTTGGGAGCTCCTACAATGAGCAGTACTTC. The chain links TRBV11-2 to TRBJ2-1, with D tentatively TRBD2 (5 bases). The better agreement between TRBJ2-7 and the DNA end casts doubt on the J call. Germline CDR1 is SGHAT and CDR2 is FQNNGV. CDR3 size: 14 residues.

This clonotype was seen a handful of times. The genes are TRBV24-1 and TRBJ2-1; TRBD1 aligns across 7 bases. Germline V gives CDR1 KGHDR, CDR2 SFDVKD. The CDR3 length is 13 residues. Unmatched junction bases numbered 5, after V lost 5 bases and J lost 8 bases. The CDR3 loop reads CATSGGTVDEQFF. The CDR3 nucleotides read TGTGCCACCAGTGGAGGGACAGTGGATGAGCAGTTCTTC.

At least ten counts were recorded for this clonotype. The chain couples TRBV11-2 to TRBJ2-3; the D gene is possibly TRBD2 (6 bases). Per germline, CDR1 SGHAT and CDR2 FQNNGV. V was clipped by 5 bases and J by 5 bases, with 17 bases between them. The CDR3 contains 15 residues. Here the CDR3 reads CASSPSVGGIDTQYF. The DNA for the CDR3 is TGTGCCAGCAGCCCGAGTGTCGGAGGGATAGATACGCAGTATTTT.

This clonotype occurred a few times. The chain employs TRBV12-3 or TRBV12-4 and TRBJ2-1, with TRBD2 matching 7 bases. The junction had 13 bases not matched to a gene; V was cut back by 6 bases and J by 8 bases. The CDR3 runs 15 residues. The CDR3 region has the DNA TGTGCCAGCAGCAGAGGGGCGGGGGAATTCGATGAGCAGTTCTTC. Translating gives CASSRGAGEFDEQFF.

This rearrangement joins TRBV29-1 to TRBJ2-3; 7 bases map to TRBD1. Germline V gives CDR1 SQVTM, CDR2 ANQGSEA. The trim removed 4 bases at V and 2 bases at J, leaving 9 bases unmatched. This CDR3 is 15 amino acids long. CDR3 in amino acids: CSVVWDSSPTDTQYF. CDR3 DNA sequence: TGCAGCGTTGTTTGGGACAGTAGTCCCACAGATACGCAGTATTTT.